The 25 T cell receptor beta chains reported below all come from one sample, sequenced in a study of T cell responses to AZD1222 COVID-19 vaccine. Measured with immunoSEQ multiplex PCR; TCRdb has only the in-frame clones, and not every one. Here the sample spans 150,000 to 200,000 clones, approximately 92% being singletons. Sample: peripheral blood, taken on day 0 of AZD1222 vaccination. These receptors all come from an adult in good health.

The V and J genes are TRBV5-6 and TRBJ1-3, with D tentatively TRBD1 (5 bases). Trimming removed 4 bases at V and 4 bases at J, with 15 bases between. Germline V lookup: CDR1 SGHDT, CDR2 YYEEEE. The CDR3 runs 15 residues. CDR3 DNA sequence: TGTGCCAGCAGCCCAGCCGGGGGGTCCGGAAACACCATATATTTT. Translation gives CASSPAGGSGNTIYF. Variable domain in full (rest from reference TRBV5-6 and TRBJ1-3): DAGVTQSPTHLIKTRGQQVTLRCSPKSGHDTVSWYQQALGQGPQFIFQYYEEEERQRGNFPDRFSGHQFPNYSSELNVNALLLGDSALYLCASSPAGGSGNTIYFGEGSWLTVV.

The chain is built from TRBV7-9 and TRBJ2-5, with TRBD2 matching 8 bases. The CDR3 length is 19 residues. Germline V CDR1 and CDR2: SEHNR, FQNEAQ (reference sequence). The V gene end was trimmed by 4 bases and the J gene end by 5 bases; junction bases not matched to a gene: 21. CDR3 in DNA: TGTGCCAGCAGCTCTACGGCCGTGGTAGCGGGAATGAGGAGGGAGACCCAGTACTTC. Translated, it gives CASSSTAVVAGMRRETQYF.

The chain combines TRBV19 with TRBJ2-4; D not certain. The V gene's germline CDR1 is LNHDA and CDR2 SQIVND (reference sequence). V was clipped by 0 bases and J by 11 bases, with 23 bases between them. CDR3 size: 17 residues. In DNA form, the CDR3 reads TGTGCCAGTAGTATAGAGGGGATGGTGGATCGGGCAAGGCTTCAGTACTTC. It codes for CASSIEGMVDRARLQYF.

The V and J genes are TRBV12-3 or TRBV12-4 and TRBJ1-1; tentative D call: TRBD1 (6 bases). V lost 5 bases and J 6 bases, leaving 10 bases between the germline ends. The CDR3 covers 12 residues. This chain's CDR3 is CASSPRGPEAFF. As DNA, the CDR3 is TGTGCCAGCAGTCCGCGGGGGCCTGAAGCTTTCTTT.

The chain links TRBV6-1 to TRBJ2-2; the D gene is possibly TRBD2 (5 bases). Germline V gene lookup returns CDR1 MNHNS and CDR2 SASEGT. Deletions cut 3 bases from V and 4 bases from J, with 9 bases between. The CDR3 length is 14 residues. The CDR3 DNA reads TGTGCCAGCAGTGACGCCACTAGCACCGGGGAGCTGTTTTTT. Translation: CASSDATSTGELFF.

The rearrangement joins TRBV5-1 to TRBJ2-1; no reliable D call. V lost 0 bases and J 4 bases, leaving 11 bases between the germline ends. Germline V gives CDR1 SGHRS, CDR2 YFSETQ. The CDR3 covers 15 residues. The CDR3 spells CASSLDRPNYNEQFF. The CDR3 DNA sequence: TGCGCCAGCAGCTTGGACCGACCGAATTACAATGAGCAGTTCTTC.

The chain is built from TRBV18 and TRBJ2-3; weak D call: TRBD1 (5 bases). V was pared by 2 bases and J by 0 bases, with 9 bases between. Germline V gives CDR1 KGHSH, CDR2 LQKENI. This CDR3 contains 15 residues. For the CDR3, the DNA is TGTGCCAGCTCACCAAGGACAACTAGCACAGATACGCAGTATTTT. This codes for CASSPRTTSTDTQYF. Full variable domain (missing parts from reference TRBV18 and TRBJ2-3): NAGVMQNPRHLVRRRGQEARLRCSPMKGHSHVYWYRQLPEEGLKFMVYLQKENIIDESGMPKERFSAEFPKEGPSILRIQQVVRGDSAAYFCASSPRTTSTDTQYFGPGTRLTVL.

The rearrangement joins TRBV10-2 to TRBJ2-7; D might be TRBD1 (5 bases). CDR3 length equals 16 residues. Germline CDR1 reads WSHSY; CDR2 reads SAAADI. The ends were cut back, 0 bases at V and 0 bases at J, with 12 bases in the middle. The CDR3 DNA reads TGCGCCAGCAGTGAGTCAGGGGAATCTAGCTCCTACGAGCAGTACTTC. Translation gives CASSESGESSSYEQYF.

V gene TRBV28 combines with J gene TRBJ1-2; TRBD1 might be the D (6 bases). V shed 6 bases and J shed 8 bases, with 16 bases lying between them. Germline V gene data show CDR1 as MDHEN and CDR2 as SYDVKM. CDR3 length equals 13 residues. CDR3 amino acids: CASSLGGGRGYTF. The CDR3 nucleotides are TGTGCCAGCAGCCTTGGTGGGGGCCGGGGCTACACCTTC.

The chain carries TRBV6-1 and TRBJ1-4; D gene ambiguous. The CDR3 totals 18 residues. Trimming removed 3 bases from V and 0 bases from J, with 17 bases in between. Per germline, CDR1 MNHNS and CDR2 SASEGT. CDR3 residues: CASSDGWHKIATNEKLFF. In DNA, the CDR3 is TGTGCCAGCAGTGACGGTTGGCACAAAATCGCAACTAATGAAAAACTGTTTTTT.

The chain combines TRBV2 with TRBJ1-1; a possible D gene is TRBD1 (5 bases). V lost 8 bases to trimming and J lost 3 bases, with 7 bases between them. Per germline, CDR1 SNHLY and CDR2 FYNNEI. The length of the CDR3 is 11 residues. CDR3 region: CASVRDTEAFF. The CDR3 nucleotides read TGTGCCAGCGTCAGGGACACTGAAGCTTTCTTT.

The chain uses TRBV11-3 and TRBJ2-1; D is unclear. CDR1 and CDR2 from the germline V gene are SGHNT and YENEEA. The CDR3 sequence is 13 residues long. V lost 5 bases, J lost 8 bases, and 13 bases lay in between. CDR3 sequence (DNA): TGTGCCAGCAGCGCCGGTGGAGCCGATGAGCAGTTCTTC. The encoded protein is CASSAGGADEQFF.

The chain joins TRBV4-1 to TRBJ1-3; unclear D gene. The CDR3 is made up of 16 amino acids. Trimming left V 0 bases short and J 0 bases short, with 9 bases between. Germline CDR1 MGHRA, CDR2 YSYEKL. The CDR3 nucleotides are TGCGCCAGCAGCCAAGAGTGGGTCCTCTCTGGAAACACCATATATTTT. Residues: CASSQEWVLSGNTIYF.

The rearrangement uses TRBV14 and TRBJ1-2, with 8 nucleotides matching TRBD1. The length of the CDR3 is 13 residues. CDR1 and CDR2 from the germline V gene are SGHDN and FVKESK. The V segment lost 1 base and the J segment 5 bases; nucleotides outside the gene matches: 0. CDR3 sequence (DNA): TGTGCCAGCAGCCAAGGACAGGGGTATGGCTACACCTTC. Its translation is CASSQGQGYGYTF.

This clone came up once. V gene TRBV19 combines with J gene TRBJ2-7, with unresolved D. The CDR3 runs to 14 residues. Per germline, CDR1 LNHDA and CDR2 SQIVND (reference sequence). V shed 3 bases and J shed 5 bases, with 14 bases lying between them. This CDR3 reads CASSMQGNGHEQYF. The CDR3 DNA is TGTGCCAGTAGTATGCAAGGGAACGGCCACGAGCAGTACTTC.

Concerning this clone itself: The sample holds other DNA sequences that translate to the same CDR3. The rearrangement links TRBV5-1 to TRBJ2-5; D remains ambiguous. The germline V and J ends were trimmed by 1 base and 0 bases, with 7 bases remaining between them. This CDR3 comprises 14 residues. CDR1 SGHRS and CDR2 YFSETQ come from the germline V gene. CDR3 sequence: CASSLSGNQETQYF. In nucleotides, the CDR3 is TGCGCCAGCAGCTTGTCTGGCAACCAAGAGACCCAGTACTTC.

This chain uses TRBV19 with TRBJ1-2; D unclear. Trimming cost V 5 bases and J 2 bases, with 6 bases left between them. CDR3 size: 12 residues. In germline, CDR1 is LNHDA, CDR2 SQIVND (reference sequence). The CDR3 protein is CASSYTNYGYTF. CDR3 nucleotides: TGTGCCAGTAGTTACACGAACTATGGCTACACCTTC.

The chain recombines TRBV28 with TRBJ2-1, with TRBD2 matching over 7 bases. The germline gives CDR1 MDHEN, CDR2 SYDVKM. The CDR3 sequence is 16 residues long. V dropped 2 bases and J dropped 3; count of bases not matched to a gene: 7. In DNA form, the CDR3 reads TGTGCCAGCAGTTTAATACCGGCTAGCGGCTACAATGAGCAGTTCTTC. Residues: CASSLIPASGYNEQFF.

The J gene is TRBJ2-7, the V gene TRBV4-1; the D call may be TRBD1 or TRBD2 (5 bases each). The germline CDR1 and CDR2 sequences are MGHRA and YSYEKL. Deletions cut 5 bases from V and 4 bases from J, with 15 bases between. There are 14 residues in the CDR3. CDR3 protein: CASSFREGSYEQYF. DNA of the CDR3: TGCGCCAGCAGCTTTCGTGAGGGGTCGTACGAGCAGTACTTC.

The J gene is TRBJ2-7, the V gene TRBV4-2; 8 bases match TRBD2. V trimming: 1 base; J trimming: 5 bases; junction bases outside the gene matches: 10. Germline V gene data show CDR1 as LGHNA and CDR2 as YNFKEQ. The CDR3 spans 16 residues. As DNA, the CDR3 is TGTGCCAGCAGCCAAGTCTCAACGGGAGGGCCCGACGAGCAGTACTTC. This gives the protein CASSQVSTGGPDEQYF.

The chain has TRBV5-4 and TRBJ1-1; no clear D. Germline values: CDR1 SGHNT, CDR2 YYREEE (reference sequence). Trimming took 0 bases from V and 5 from J, leaving 11 bases between them. The CDR3 is 14 amino acids. This CDR3 reads CASSLGVVVTEAFF. CDR3 DNA sequence: TGTGCCAGCAGCTTGGGGGTAGTGGTGACTGAAGCTTTCTTT.

This clone was observed once. This rearrangement joins TRBV5-4 to TRBJ2-5, with a tentative D call TRBD2 (5 bases). Trimming cost V 0 bases and J 0 bases, with 12 bases left between them. CDR3 length: 16 amino acids. Germline CDR1 and CDR2: SGHNT and YYREEE (reference sequence). CDR3 protein: CASSLVGRRNQETQYF. The CDR3 DNA reads TGTGCCAGCAGCTTGGTGGGGAGACGGAACCAAGAGACCCAGTACTTC.

This chain uses TRBV5-1 with TRBJ2-1; D is undetermined. V was trimmed by 7 bases and J by 8 bases, leaving 13 bases between them. The V gene's germline CDR1 is SGHRS and CDR2 YFSETQ. The CDR3 extends over 12 amino acids. The CDR3 spells CASGSPADEQFF. As DNA, the CDR3 is TGCGCCAGCGGTTCCCCCGCGGATGAGCAGTTCTTC.

As DNA, the CDR3 is TGTGCCAGCAGTGATTTAGCGGGAGGACATGGGGAGCTGTTTTTT. Amino acids: CASSDLAGGHGELFF. The chain has TRBV6-4 and TRBJ2-2; 10 positions match TRBD2. The germline V gene has CDR1 MRHNA and CDR2 SNTAGT. This CDR3 is built from 15 residues. After removal of 3 bases from V and 8 bases from J, the junction contained 6 bases not matched to a gene.

V usage is TRBV27 and J usage is TRBJ1-2; the D is unclear. The CDR3 consists of 14 residues. Germline lookup yields CDR1 MNHEY and CDR2 SMNVEV (reference sequence). V dropped 2 bases and J dropped 8 bases, with 15 bases sitting between them. The CDR3 DNA follows: TGTGCCAGCAGTTTACGTCAGGAGGCGGGCGGCTACACCTTC. This sequence encodes CASSLRQEAGGYTF.